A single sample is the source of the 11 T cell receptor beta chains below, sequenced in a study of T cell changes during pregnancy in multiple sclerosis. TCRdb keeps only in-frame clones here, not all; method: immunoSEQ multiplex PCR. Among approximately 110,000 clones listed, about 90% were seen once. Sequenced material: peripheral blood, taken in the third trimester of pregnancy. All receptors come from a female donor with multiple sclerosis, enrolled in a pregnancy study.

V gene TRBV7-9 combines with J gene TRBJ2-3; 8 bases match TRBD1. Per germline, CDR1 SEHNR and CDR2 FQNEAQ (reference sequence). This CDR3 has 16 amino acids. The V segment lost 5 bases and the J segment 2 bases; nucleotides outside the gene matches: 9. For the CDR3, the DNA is TGTGCCAGCAGCCCCCCGGGACAGGCCGCCACAGATACGCAGTATTTT. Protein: CASSPPGQAATDTQYF.

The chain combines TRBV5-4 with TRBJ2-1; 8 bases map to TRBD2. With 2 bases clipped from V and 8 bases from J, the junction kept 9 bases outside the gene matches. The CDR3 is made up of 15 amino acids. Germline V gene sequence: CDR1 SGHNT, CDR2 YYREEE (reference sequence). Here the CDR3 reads CASSLKREKGDEQFF. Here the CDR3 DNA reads TGTGCCAGCAGCTTAAAGCGGGAGAAGGGCGATGAGCAGTTCTTC.

The CDR3 spells CASSGDRGVSYGYTF. CDR3 DNA: TGTGCCAGTAGTGGCGACAGGGGAGTCTCCTATGGCTACACCTTC. V gene TRBV19 combines with J gene TRBJ1-2; 8 nucleotides match TRBD1. After removal of 5 bases from V and 4 bases from J, the junction contained 9 bases not matched to a gene. Looked up from germline, CDR1 is LNHDA and CDR2 is SQIVND (reference sequence). The CDR3 spans 15 residues.

The CDR3 nucleotides are TGCGCCAGCAGCCCTCTGGGGGGGAGCACTGAAGCTTTCTTT. Protein product: CASSPLGGSTEAFF. V gene TRBV5-1 combines with J gene TRBJ1-1; weak D call: TRBD1 (5 bases). V lost 4 bases to trimming and J lost 4 bases, with 14 bases between them. CDR1 is SGHRS, CDR2 YFSETQ, per germline. The CDR3 totals 14 residues.

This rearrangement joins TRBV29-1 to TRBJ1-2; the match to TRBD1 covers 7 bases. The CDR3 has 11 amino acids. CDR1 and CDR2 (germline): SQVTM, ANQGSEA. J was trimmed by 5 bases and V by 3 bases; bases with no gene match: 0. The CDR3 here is CSVETGYGYTF. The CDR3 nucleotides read TGCAGCGTTGAGACAGGGTATGGCTACACCTTC.

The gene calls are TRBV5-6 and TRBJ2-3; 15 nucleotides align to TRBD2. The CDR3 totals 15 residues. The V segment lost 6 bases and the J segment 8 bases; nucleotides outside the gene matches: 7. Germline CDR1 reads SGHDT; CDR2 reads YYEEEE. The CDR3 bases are TGTGCCAGCACCGGACTAGCGGGAGGGCCTGTTACGCAGTATTTT. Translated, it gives CASTGLAGGPVTQYF.

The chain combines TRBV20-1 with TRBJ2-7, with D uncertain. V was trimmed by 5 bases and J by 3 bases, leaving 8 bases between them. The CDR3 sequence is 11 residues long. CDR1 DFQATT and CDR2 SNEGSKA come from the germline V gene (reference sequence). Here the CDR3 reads CSAQDIYEQYF. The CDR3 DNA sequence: TGCAGTGCTCAAGACATCTACGAGCAGTACTTC.

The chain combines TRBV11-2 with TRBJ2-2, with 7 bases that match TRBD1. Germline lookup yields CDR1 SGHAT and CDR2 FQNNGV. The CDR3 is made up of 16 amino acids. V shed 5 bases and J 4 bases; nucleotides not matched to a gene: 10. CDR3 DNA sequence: TGTGCCAGCAGCCGACCGGGACAGAGACGCACCGGGGAGCTGTTTTTT. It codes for CASSRPGQRRTGELFF.

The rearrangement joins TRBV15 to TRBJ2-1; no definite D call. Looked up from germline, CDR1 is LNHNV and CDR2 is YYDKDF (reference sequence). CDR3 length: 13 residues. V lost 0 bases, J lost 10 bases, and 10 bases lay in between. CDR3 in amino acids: CATSRDLSREQFF. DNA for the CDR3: TGTGCCACCAGCAGAGACCTAAGTCGGGAGCAGTTCTTC.

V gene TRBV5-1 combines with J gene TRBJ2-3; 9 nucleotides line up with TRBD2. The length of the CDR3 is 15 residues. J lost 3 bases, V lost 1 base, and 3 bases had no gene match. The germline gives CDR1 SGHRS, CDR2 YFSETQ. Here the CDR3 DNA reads TGCGCCAGCAGCTTGCTAGCGGGGAGAACAGATACGCAGTATTTT. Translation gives CASSLLAGRTDTQYF. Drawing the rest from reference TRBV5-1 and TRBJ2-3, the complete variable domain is KAGVTQTPRYLIKTRGQQVTLSCSPISGHRSVSWYQQTPGQGLQFLFEYFSETQRNKGNFPGRFSGRQFSNSRSEMNVSTLELGDSALYLCASSLLAGRTDTQYFGPGTRLTVL.

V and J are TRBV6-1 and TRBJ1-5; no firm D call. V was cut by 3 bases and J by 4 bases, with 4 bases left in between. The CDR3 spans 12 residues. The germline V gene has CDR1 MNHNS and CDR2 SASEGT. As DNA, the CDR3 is TGTGCCAGCAGTGATTCAAATCAGCCCCAGCATTTT. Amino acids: CASSDSNQPQHF.